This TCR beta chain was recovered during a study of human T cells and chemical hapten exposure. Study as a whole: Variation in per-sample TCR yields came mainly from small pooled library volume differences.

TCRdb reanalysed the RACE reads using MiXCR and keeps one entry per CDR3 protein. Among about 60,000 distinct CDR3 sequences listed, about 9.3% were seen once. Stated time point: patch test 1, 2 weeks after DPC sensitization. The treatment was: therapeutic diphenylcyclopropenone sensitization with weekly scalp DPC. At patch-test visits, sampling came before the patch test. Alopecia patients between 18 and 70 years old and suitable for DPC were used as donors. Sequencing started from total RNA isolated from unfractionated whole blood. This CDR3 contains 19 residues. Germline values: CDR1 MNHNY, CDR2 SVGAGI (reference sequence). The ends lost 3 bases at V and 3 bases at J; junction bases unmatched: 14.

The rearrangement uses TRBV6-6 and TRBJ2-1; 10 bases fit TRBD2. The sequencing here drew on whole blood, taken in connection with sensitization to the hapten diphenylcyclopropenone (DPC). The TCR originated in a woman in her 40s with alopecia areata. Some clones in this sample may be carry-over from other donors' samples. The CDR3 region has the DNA TGTGCCAGCAGTTATTTTAGCGGGGGGACCCAGTCGTTCTACAATGAGCAGTTCTTC. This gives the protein CASSYFSGGTQSFYNEQFF.